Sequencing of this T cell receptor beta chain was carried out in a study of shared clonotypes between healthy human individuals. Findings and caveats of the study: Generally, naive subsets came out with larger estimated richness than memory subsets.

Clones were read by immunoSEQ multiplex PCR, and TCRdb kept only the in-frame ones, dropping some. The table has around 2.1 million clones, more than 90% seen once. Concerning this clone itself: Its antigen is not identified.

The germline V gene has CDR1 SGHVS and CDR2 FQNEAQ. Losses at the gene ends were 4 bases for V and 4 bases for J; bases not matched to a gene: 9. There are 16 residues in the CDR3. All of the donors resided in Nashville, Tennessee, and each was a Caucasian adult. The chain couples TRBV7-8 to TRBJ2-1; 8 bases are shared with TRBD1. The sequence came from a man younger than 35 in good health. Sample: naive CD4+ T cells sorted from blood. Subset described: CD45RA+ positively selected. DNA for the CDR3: TGTGCCAGCAGCTCCGAAGAAGGACAGGGATACAATGAGCAGTTCTTC. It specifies CASSSEEGQGYNEQFF.